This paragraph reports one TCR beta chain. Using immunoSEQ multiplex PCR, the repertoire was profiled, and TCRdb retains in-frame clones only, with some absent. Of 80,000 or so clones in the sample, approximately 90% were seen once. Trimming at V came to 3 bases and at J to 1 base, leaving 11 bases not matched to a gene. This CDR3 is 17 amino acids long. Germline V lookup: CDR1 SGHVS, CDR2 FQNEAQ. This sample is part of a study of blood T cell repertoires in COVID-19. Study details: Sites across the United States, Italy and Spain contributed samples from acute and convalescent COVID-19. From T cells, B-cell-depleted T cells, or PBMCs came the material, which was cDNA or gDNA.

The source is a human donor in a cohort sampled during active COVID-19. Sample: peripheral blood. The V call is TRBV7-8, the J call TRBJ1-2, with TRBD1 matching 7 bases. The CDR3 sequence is CASSLGQPTLNNYGYTF. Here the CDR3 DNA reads TGTGCCAGCAGCTTGGGACAGCCGACATTGAATAACTATGGCTACACCTTC.